The 30 T cell receptor beta chains in this list originate from one sample, sequenced in a study of beta chain features in type 1 diabetes. General study results and limits: The study found moderately but significantly shorter TCRB CDR3s in all four CD4+ subsets of Type 1 diabetes patients.

Reverse transcribing all isolated RNA meant expressed TCRB transcripts were sequenced. TCRdb's table, derived via immunoSEQ multiplex PCR, lists solely in-frame clones and lacks some. The sample records hundreds of thousands of clones, about 14% being singletons. Their cognate antigens are unknown. The sample comprised naive CD4+ T cells from blood. Receptors were obtained from a man between 18 and 29 years old with type 1 diabetes.

The chain joins TRBV2 to TRBJ1-1, with 7 bases lining up with TRBD1. V lost 6 bases, J lost 1 base, and 5 bases stayed unmatched. The CDR3 runs to 14 residues. Germline values: CDR1 SNHLY, CDR2 FYNNEI. The CDR3 region is CASRGGGWNTEAFF. The CDR3 DNA sequence: TGTGCCAGCAGGGGAGGGGGCTGGAACACTGAAGCTTTCTTT.

This clone was seen a handful of times. CDR3 residues: CAISDRDRNGYTF. The CDR3 bases are TGTGCCATCAGTGACCGAGACAGGAATGGCTACACCTTC. V and J are TRBV10-3 and TRBJ1-2, with a weak D call TRBD1 (6 bases). Germline CDR1 and CDR2: ENHRY and SYGVKD. Trimming shortened V by 3 bases and J by 6 bases, and 11 bases separated the two germline ends. The length of the CDR3 is 13 residues.

This clone was counted only a few times. This chain connects TRBV27 to TRBJ2-7, with 11 bases that match TRBD2. Per germline, CDR1 MNHEY and CDR2 SMNVEV (reference sequence). V lost 5 bases, J lost 2 bases, and 5 bases stayed unmatched. The CDR3 is made up of 15 amino acids. The DNA of the CDR3 is TGTGCCAGCAGTACCGGGACTAGCGGAACCTACGAGCAGTACTTC. Residues: CASSTGTSGTYEQYF.

In this sample, this clone turned up a few times. The chain uses TRBV7-2 and TRBJ2-7; D uncertain. Germline lookup yields CDR1 SGHTA and CDR2 FQGNSA. The CDR3 is 15 amino acids. V was pared by 0 bases and J by 1 base, with 10 bases between. The CDR3 DNA follows: TGTGCCAGCAGCTTAGCCGCAACAGAGTCCTACGAGCAGTACTTC. This encodes CASSLAATESYEQYF. The full variable domain, rest sourced from reference TRBV7-2 and TRBJ2-7, is GAGVSQSPSNKVTEKGKDVELRCDPISGHTALYWYRQSLGQGLEFLIYFQGNSAPDKSGLPSDRFSAERTGGSVSTLTIQRTQQEDSAVYLCASSLAATESYEQYFGPGTRLTVT.

CDR3 DNA: TGTGCCAGCAGCTTTTACGACGAGCAGTACTTC. It encodes CASSFYDEQYF. The chain employs TRBV7-2 and TRBJ2-7; D is unresolved. The length of the CDR3 is 11 residues. V lost 3 bases to trimming and J lost 5 bases, with 5 bases between them. Germline V lookup: CDR1 SGHTA, CDR2 FQGNSA.

The V gene is TRBV7-2, the J gene TRBJ2-3; TRBD1 matches 10 bases. CDR3 size: 16 residues. J gave up 2 bases and V 5 bases, and 7 bases lay outside the gene matches. CDR1 and CDR2 from the germline V gene are SGHTA and FQGNSA. The CDR3 spells CASSPGGTGATDTQYF. The CDR3 bases are TGTGCCAGCAGCCCAGGGGGGACAGGGGCCACAGATACGCAGTATTTT.

In its sample, this clone was seen a few times. The chain carries TRBV6-5 and TRBJ2-5, with 14 nucleotides matching TRBD2. V lost 7 bases, J lost 7 bases, and 5 bases stayed unmatched. Germline assignment: CDR1 MNHEY and CDR2 SVGAGI. The CDR3 consists of 14 residues. The chain's CDR3 is CASKTGLAGGTQYF. CDR3 DNA sequence: TGTGCCAGCAAGACAGGACTAGCGGGAGGGACCCAGTACTTC.

The chain couples TRBV6-1 to TRBJ2-1; 9 nucleotides agree with TRBD2. The CDR3 has 14 amino acids. With V trimmed by 8 bases and J by 8 bases, 10 bases remained unmatched. Germline V gene sequence: CDR1 MNHNS, CDR2 SASEGT. The CDR3 is CASRAGGGYDEQFF. CDR3 nucleotides: TGTGCCAGCCGAGCGGGAGGAGGGTACGATGAGCAGTTCTTC.

J is TRBJ2-1 and V is TRBV7-9; no reliable D call. V was cut by 1 base and J by 7 bases, with 8 bases left in between. Germline V lookup: CDR1 SEHNR, CDR2 FQNEAQ (reference sequence). The CDR3 is 13 residues long. The CDR3 spells CASSLVPVNEQFF. The CDR3 nucleotides are TGTGCCAGCAGCTTAGTGCCGGTGAATGAGCAGTTCTTC.

This clone occurred a few times. The DNA for the CDR3 is TGTGCCAGCACCCCGGGACTAGCGGGGACTTACGAGCAGTACTTC. Protein sequence: CASTPGLAGTYEQYF. V is TRBV28 and J is TRBJ2-7, with 13 bases identical to TRBD2. CDR1 is MDHEN and CDR2 is SYDVKM in the germline V gene. The CDR3 spans 15 residues. V dropped 7 bases and J dropped 4; count of bases not matched to a gene: 7.

This clone has more than one count but fewer than ten. The chain uses TRBV28 and TRBJ1-3, with D maybe TRBD1 (5 bases). Between the trimmed V and J ends, which lost 4 bases and 0 bases, there was a span of 7 bases. The CDR3 covers 14 residues. Germline V CDR1 and CDR2: MDHEN, SYDVKM. The CDR3 loop reads CASSSGFSGNTIYF. CDR3 sequence (DNA): TGTGCCAGCAGTTCAGGGTTCTCTGGAAACACCATATATTTT. The entire variable domain, with the rest obtained from reference TRBV28 and TRBJ1-3, is as follows: DVKVTQSSRYLVKRTGEKVFLECVQDMDHENMFWYRQDPGLGLRLIYFSYDVKMKEKGDIPEGYSVSREKKERFSLILESASTNQTSMYLCASSSGFSGNTIYFGEGSWLTVV.

This clone was counted a few times. CDR3: CASTTVREKLFF. DNA for the CDR3: TGTGCCAGCACCACCGTAAGGGAAAAACTGTTTTTT. V is TRBV11-2 and J is TRBJ1-4; D ambiguous. The CDR3 is made up of 12 amino acids. Deletions cut 7 bases from V and 8 bases from J, with 11 bases between. CDR1 and CDR2 (germline): SGHAT, FQNNGV.

This clone has a handful of counts. The chain carries TRBV6-5 and TRBJ2-3; 10 nucleotides align to TRBD1. The junction had 9 bases not matched to a gene; V was cut back by 6 bases and J by 6 bases. Germline V gene data show CDR1 as MNHEY and CDR2 as SVGAGI. The CDR3 covers 15 residues. CDR3 in DNA: TGTGCCAGCAGCTCGACCGGGACAGGGGCGGATACGCAGTATTTT. This encodes CASSSTGTGADTQYF.

This clone was detected only a few times. V gene TRBV4-2 combines with J gene TRBJ2-1, with D uncertain. Trimming removed 0 bases from V and 1 base from J, with 7 bases in between. This CDR3 has 15 residues. Germline CDR1 LGHNA, CDR2 YNFKEQ. CDR3 sequence (DNA): TGTGCCAGCAGCCAAGATCACAGTTCCTACAATGAGCAGTTCTTC. This codes for CASSQDHSSYNEQFF.

This clone appeared a few times. J is TRBJ2-1 and V is TRBV30; 8 nucleotides align to TRBD1. Unmatched junction bases numbered 7, after V lost 0 bases and J lost 6 bases. Germline lookup yields CDR1 GTSNPN and CDR2 SVGIG (reference sequence). The CDR3 is made up of 15 amino acids. Written as DNA, the CDR3 is TGTGCCTGGAGTGTACGTGGCAGGGGGCTCAATGAGCAGTTCTTC. Encoded protein: CAWSVRGRGLNEQFF. Together with reference TRBV30 and TRBJ2-1, the CDR3 gives the full variable domain: SQTIHQWPATLVQPVGSPLSLECTVEGTSNPNLYWYRQAAGRGLQLLFYSVGIGQISSEVPQNLSASRPQDRQFILSSKKLLLSDSGFYLCAWSVRGRGLNEQFFGPGTRLTVL.

This clone has only a few counts. The rearrangement joins TRBV6-5 to TRBJ2-6, with a tentative D call TRBD1 (5 bases). Trimming took off 0 bases at V and 2 bases at J, with 8 bases between the two ends. The CDR3 spans 16 residues. The V gene's germline CDR1 is MNHEY and CDR2 SVGAGI. This CDR3 is CASSYSRVPGANVLTF. CDR3 bases: TGTGCCAGCAGTTACTCCAGGGTACCTGGGGCCAACGTCCTGACTTTC.

The chain combines TRBV7-9 with TRBJ1-1; weak D call: TRBD1 (5 bases). Germline V gene data show CDR1 as SEHNR and CDR2 as FQNEAQ (reference sequence). This CDR3 has 12 amino acids. Trimming removed 11 bases at V and 5 bases at J, with 15 bases between. The CDR3 DNA reads as TGTGCCTTAAGGGCGGGGGAAACTGAAGCTTTCTTT. The encoded protein is CALRAGETEAFF.

The rearrangement joins TRBV6-6 to TRBJ2-5, with D tentatively TRBD1 or TRBD2 (5 bases each). The V and J ends lost 0 bases and 5 bases respectively, with 13 bases between them. This CDR3 contains 15 residues. Per germline, CDR1 MNHNY and CDR2 SVGAGI (reference sequence). The CDR3 DNA follows: TGTGCCAGCAGTTACTCGGGGGACGGGTACGAGACCCAGTACTTC. Translated: CASSYSGDGYETQYF.

The V gene is TRBV9, the J gene TRBJ1-1; D gene ambiguous. Trimming cost V 0 bases and J 1 base, with 7 bases left between them. Germline CDR1 reads SGDLS; CDR2 reads YYNGEE. The CDR3 length is 14 residues. CDR3 nucleotide sequence: TGTGCCAGCAGCGTAGGTTCAGGGAACACTGAAGCTTTCTTT. Translating gives CASSVGSGNTEAFF.

The chain has TRBV4-1 and TRBJ2-2; maybe TRBD2 (5 bases). The CDR3 has 14 amino acids. Germline CDR1 is MGHRA and CDR2 is YSYEKL. Deletions cut 4 bases from V and 5 bases from J, with 11 bases between. As DNA, the CDR3 is TGCGCCAGCAGCCCCGTCGGGATGACCGGGGAGCTGTTTTTT. Residues: CASSPVGMTGELFF.

This clone was counted between two and nine times. The J gene is TRBJ2-7, the V gene TRBV7-9; maybe TRBD1 (6 bases). Germline V gene lookup returns CDR1 SEHNR and CDR2 FQNEAQ (reference sequence). The germline V and J ends were trimmed by 2 bases and 2 bases, with 13 bases remaining between them. The CDR3 is made up of 15 amino acids. The CDR3 DNA reads as TGTGCCAGCAGCTTACTGGGGGCCCATCCCTACGAGCAGTACTTC. Its translation is CASSLLGAHPYEQYF.

This clone was counted only a few times. This sequence joins TRBV6-6 and TRBJ2-2; possibly TRBD1 for D (6 bases). The CDR3 extends over 15 amino acids. Germline CDR1 reads MNHNY; CDR2 reads SVGAGI (reference sequence). Trimming cost V 6 bases and J 4 bases, with 15 bases left between them. In DNA, the CDR3 is TGTGCCAGCAGATTACTGGACAGAAGCACCGGGGAGCTGTTTTTT. As protein: CASRLLDRSTGELFF.

This clone was counted between two and nine times. The genes are TRBV7-2 and TRBJ2-1; TRBD2 is a possible D gene (7 bases). Trimming pared 0 bases from V and 4 bases from J, leaving 10 bases between. The CDR3 runs 15 residues. The germline V gene has CDR1 SGHTA and CDR2 FQGNSA. CDR3 nucleotide sequence: TGTGCCAGCAGCTTAGCAGGGGGGGCGTACAATGAGCAGTTCTTC. Translating gives CASSLAGGAYNEQFF.

V usage is TRBV30 and J usage is TRBJ2-6; D is possibly TRBD2 (5 bases). V was trimmed by 2 bases and J by 1 base, leaving 18 bases between them. The CDR3 has 18 amino acids. Germline V lookup: CDR1 GTSNPN, CDR2 SVGIG (reference sequence). The CDR3 here is CAWSRLSWSGSGANVLTF. DNA for the CDR3: TGTGCCTGGAGTCGACTAAGCTGGTCCGGGTCTGGGGCCAACGTCCTGACTTTC.

This chain uses TRBV28 with TRBJ2-1; no reliable D call. Germline-derived CDR1 and CDR2 are MDHEN and SYDVKM. There are 11 residues in the CDR3. Deletions cut 5 bases from V and 5 bases from J, with 4 bases between. CDR3 protein: CASSVDNEQFF. DNA for the CDR3: TGTGCCAGCAGTGTCGACAATGAGCAGTTCTTC.

The chain carries TRBV19 and TRBJ2-7; D unclear. The CDR3 is 12 residues long. Trimming pared 11 bases from V and 5 bases from J, leaving 16 bases between. Per the germline V gene, CDR1 is LNHDA and CDR2 is SQIVND (reference sequence). The CDR3 DNA reads as TGTGCCTGCGGATACCACCCTAACGAGCAGTACTTC. Its protein is CACGYHPNEQYF.

This clone was detected a few times. The rearrangement links TRBV19 to TRBJ2-6, with 9 bases fitting TRBD1. With V trimmed by 5 bases and J by 0 bases, 5 bases remained unmatched. Germline loops: CDR1 LNHDA, CDR2 SQIVND (reference sequence). This CDR3 has 17 amino acids. The CDR3 loop is CASSFGQGTSGANVLTF. The CDR3 region has the DNA TGTGCCAGTAGTTTTGGACAGGGGACCTCTGGGGCCAACGTCCTGACTTTC.

This clone turned up a few times. This sample includes further DNA sequences coding for the same CDR3. The V gene is TRBV9, the J gene TRBJ1-6; a weak D match, TRBD1 (5 bases). Germline values: CDR1 SGDLS, CDR2 YYNGEE. The CDR3 runs 14 residues. Trimming shortened V by 0 bases and J by 7 bases, and 8 bases separated the two germline ends. The CDR3 DNA is TGTGCCAGCAGCGTAGAATCAGGGAATTCACCCCTCCACTTT. This gives the protein CASSVESGNSPLHF. The complete variable domain, with remaining parts taken from reference TRBV9 and TRBJ1-6, reads DSGVTQTPKHLITATGQRVTLRCSPRSGDLSVYWYQQSLDQGLQFLIQYYNGEERAKGNILERFSAQQFPDLHSELNLSSLELGDSALYFCASSVESGNSPLHFGNGTRLTVT.

This chain uses TRBV28 with TRBJ2-7, with TRBD2 identical over 9 bases. Germline assignment: CDR1 MDHEN and CDR2 SYDVKM. The CDR3 sequence is 15 residues long. V shed 2 bases, J shed 4 bases, and the junction held 6 bases outside the gene matches. This CDR3 is CASSLGGRALYEQYF. The CDR3 nucleotides are TGTGCCAGCAGTTTAGGCGGGAGGGCATTATACGAGCAGTACTTC.

This clone occurred a few times. The chain uses TRBV6-5 and TRBJ1-1; unclear D gene. V was trimmed by 6 bases and J by 6 bases, leaving 8 bases between them. The CDR3 loop spans 11 amino acids. Germline assignment: CDR1 MNHEY and CDR2 SVGAGI. CDR3 bases: TGTGCCAGCAGGCAGGAGCCTGAAGCTTTCTTT. It codes for CASRQEPEAFF.